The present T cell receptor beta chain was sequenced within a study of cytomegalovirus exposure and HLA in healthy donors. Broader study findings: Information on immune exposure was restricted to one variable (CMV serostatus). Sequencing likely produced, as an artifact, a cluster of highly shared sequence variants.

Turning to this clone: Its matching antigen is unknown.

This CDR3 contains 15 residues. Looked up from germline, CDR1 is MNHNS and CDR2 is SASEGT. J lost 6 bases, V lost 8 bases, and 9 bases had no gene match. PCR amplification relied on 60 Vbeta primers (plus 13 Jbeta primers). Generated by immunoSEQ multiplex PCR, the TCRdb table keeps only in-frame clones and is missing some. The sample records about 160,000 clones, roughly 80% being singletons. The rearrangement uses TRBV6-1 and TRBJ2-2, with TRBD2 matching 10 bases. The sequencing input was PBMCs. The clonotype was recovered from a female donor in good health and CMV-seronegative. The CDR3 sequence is CASATSGQKAGELFF. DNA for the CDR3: TGTGCCAGCGCGACTAGCGGGCAGAAAGCCGGGGAGCTGTTTTTT.